This T cell receptor (beta chain) was identified during a study of T cell clonality in common variable immunodeficiency. The CDR3 covers 12 residues. Per the germline V gene, CDR1 is DFQATT and CDR2 is SNEGSKA (reference sequence). Trimming stripped 5 bases from V and 7 bases from J, with 14 bases between. Measured with immunoSEQ multiplex PCR; TCRdb has only the in-frame clones, and not every one. The repertoire yields about 45,000 clones, none seen only once; the top ten contain 8.5% to 12%. This clone was found many times. With the read ending 3 residues before the CDR3 end, the germline J gene is used to fill in that end.

The chain employs TRBV20-1 and TRBJ1-1; weak D call: TRBD1 (5 bases). The material sequenced was peripheral blood mononuclear cells. This clonotype originated in a person aged 18 to 70 in good health. CDR3 protein: CSAPAPGGEAFF. The DNA read from the CDR3 is TGCAGTGCTCCAGCCCCGGGGGGTGAA.